One and the same sample provided the 2 T cell receptor beta chains below, sequenced in a study of blood T cells in healthy people across ages. Alongside a J-beta primer mix, a sample-barcoded 5' primer served in a second PCR lasting roughly 6 to 11 cycles. TCRdb analysed the 5' RACE reads with MiXCR anew, one entry per CDR3 protein. The sample has around 2 million distinct CDR3 sequences, more than 35% seen once. The sample was blood. The receptor source for this set is a human donor in good health.

On this clonotype: One junction end disagrees with the germline gene, perhaps due to a read error. The chain has TRBV7-3 and TRBJ2-4; D is unclear. CDR3 length: 13 residues. CDR1 SGHTA and CDR2 FQGTGA come from the germline V gene. CDR3 bases: TGTGCCAGCAGCTTAAACTCCAAAAACATTCGGTACTTC. Translated, it gives CASSLNSKNIRYF.

The gene calls are TRBV20-1 and TRBJ2-5; D gene uncertain. The V and J ends lost 0 bases and 2 bases respectively, with 10 bases between them. The germline CDR1 and CDR2 sequences are DFQATT and SNEGSKA (reference sequence). The CDR3 covers 14 residues. In DNA, the CDR3 is TGCAGTGCTAGAGATCGGAAGCGTCAAGAGACCCAGTACTTC. Translation: CSARDRKRQETQYF.